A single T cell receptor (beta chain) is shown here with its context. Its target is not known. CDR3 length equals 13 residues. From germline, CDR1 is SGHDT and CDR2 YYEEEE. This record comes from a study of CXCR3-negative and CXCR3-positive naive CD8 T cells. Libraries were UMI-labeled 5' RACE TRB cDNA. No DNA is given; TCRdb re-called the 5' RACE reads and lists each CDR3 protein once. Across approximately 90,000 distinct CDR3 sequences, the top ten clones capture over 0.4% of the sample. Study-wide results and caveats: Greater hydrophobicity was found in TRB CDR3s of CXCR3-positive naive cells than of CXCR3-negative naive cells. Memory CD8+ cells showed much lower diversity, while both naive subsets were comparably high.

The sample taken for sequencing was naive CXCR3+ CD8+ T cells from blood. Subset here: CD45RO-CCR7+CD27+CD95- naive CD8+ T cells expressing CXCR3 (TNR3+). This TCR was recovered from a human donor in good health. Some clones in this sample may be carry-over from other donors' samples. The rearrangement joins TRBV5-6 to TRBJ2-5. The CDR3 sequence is CASNGGDQETQYF. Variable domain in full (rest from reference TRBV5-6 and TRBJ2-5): DAGVTQSPTHLIKTRGQQVTLRCSPKSGHDTVSWYQQALGQGPQFIFQYYEEEERQRGNFPDRFSGHQFPNYSSELNVNALLLGDSALYLCASNGGDQETQYFGPGTRLLVL.